This entry lists 27 T cell receptor beta chains sequenced from one sample in a study of T cells after yellow fever vaccination. TCRdb re-called the 5' RACE reads with MiXCR, one entry per CDR3 protein. The table has around 140,000 distinct CDR3 sequences, roughly 6.7% seen once; the top ten hold under 0.8%. The sample in question was CD4+ T cells sorted from PBMCs, obtained 10 days after the yellow fever booster vaccination. These receptors all stem from a man younger than 45 who received the YFV17D yellow fever vaccine.

This clonotype has at least ten counts. The V call is TRBV20-1, the J call TRBJ2-3; D may correspond to TRBD1 or TRBD2 (6 bases each). CDR1 and CDR2 from the germline V gene are DFQATT and SNEGSKA (reference sequence). The CDR3 has 18 residues. Between the trimmed V and J ends, which lost 3 bases and 2 bases, there was a span of 24 bases. The CDR3 DNA reads TGCAGTGCTAGGTCCCGGGGGCAGGGTTTAGGTTTCACAGATACGCAGTATTTT. Protein: CSARSRGQGLGFTDTQYF.

The J gene is TRBJ2-7, the V gene TRBV6-6; D may be TRBD1 or TRBD2 (5 bases each). The CDR3 sequence is 13 residues long. V was pared by 8 bases and J by 2 bases, with 13 bases between. Germline V gene lookup returns CDR1 MNHNY and CDR2 SVGAGI (reference sequence). CDR3 in DNA: TGTGCCAGCGGGACGAGGGGAACCTACGAGCAGTACTTC. It encodes CASGTRGTYEQYF.

This clonotype showed up many times. This chain connects TRBV15 to TRBJ1-4; no definite D call. This CDR3 region has 13 residues. From germline, CDR1 is LNHNV and CDR2 YYDKDF (reference sequence). Trimming shortened V by 0 bases and J by 8 bases, and 7 bases separated the two germline ends. CDR3 coding DNA: TGTGCCACCAGCAGAGATCTTACCGAAAAACTGTTTTTT. Translated: CATSRDLTEKLFF.

This clonotype occurred a few times. The gene calls are TRBV7-9 and TRBJ1-1; 8 bases fit TRBD1. Per germline, CDR1 SEHNR and CDR2 FQNEAQ (reference sequence). The CDR3 spans 17 residues. V lost 5 bases, J lost 0 bases, and 11 bases stayed unmatched. The CDR3 sequence: CASSAVSGGWVNTEAFF. The CDR3 bases are TGTGCCAGCAGCGCAGTTTCAGGGGGCTGGGTGAACACTGAAGCTTTCTTT.

This clonotype was detected many times. The genes are TRBV4-3 and TRBJ2-7; TRBD1 aligns across 9 bases. The CDR3 length is 15 residues. Germline V CDR1 and CDR2: LGHNA, YSLEER. V was clipped by 2 bases and J by 3 bases; unmatched bases: 5. The CDR3 loop is CASSQQTGQGYEQYF. CDR3 sequence (DNA): TGCGCCAGCAGCCAACAAACGGGACAGGGCTACGAGCAGTACTTC.

This clonotype has a count of ten or more. The gene calls are TRBV5-1 and TRBJ2-3; 13 bases map to TRBD2. V gave up 4 bases and J gave up 1 base; unmatched junction bases: 6. CDR1 is SGHRS, CDR2 YFSETQ, per germline. This CDR3 contains 17 residues. The CDR3 sequence is CASSRPGLAGGTDTQYF. The CDR3 DNA is TGCGCCAGCAGCCGGCCCGGACTAGCGGGAGGCACAGATACGCAGTATTTT.

This clonotype was picked up many times. The gene calls are TRBV5-1 and TRBJ2-1; D may be TRBD1 or TRBD2 (5 bases each). Germline lookup yields CDR1 SGHRS and CDR2 YFSETQ. V was trimmed by 0 bases and J by 0 bases, leaving 10 bases between them. CDR3 length equals 16 residues. CDR3 nucleotide sequence: TGCGCCAGCAGCTTGGGAGGGACCCTCTCCTACAATGAGCAGTTCTTC. Translation: CASSLGGTLSYNEQFF.

This clonotype was found many times. This rearrangement joins TRBV7-8 to TRBJ1-3; TRBD1 is a possible D gene (6 bases). This CDR3 has 13 residues. The germline V gene has CDR1 SGHVS and CDR2 FQNEAQ. Trimming took 5 bases from V and 4 from J, leaving 9 bases between them. The CDR3 DNA sequence: TGTGCCAGCAGCCACAGGGAAGGAAACACCATATATTTT. Translating it yields CASSHREGNTIYF.

The CDR3 DNA reads as TGCAGTGCTAGTCCCCCCGGGTCGCTTTACGAGCAGTACTTC. It is translated as CSASPPGSLYEQYF. The chain carries TRBV20-1 and TRBJ2-7; D ambiguous. CDR1 and CDR2 (germline): DFQATT, SNEGSKA (reference sequence). V was pared by 3 bases and J by 4 bases, with 16 bases between. The CDR3 sequence is 14 residues long.

In this sample, this clonotype turned up many times. Germline is not matched at one junction end, which may reflect a read error. The genes are TRBV7-2 and TRBJ2-7, with 7 bases matching TRBD1. This CDR3 is built from 11 residues. Germline V gene sequence: CDR1 SGHTA, CDR2 FQGNSA. CDR3 sequence reads: CASSLNRDRTF. The CDR3 nucleotides are TGTGCCAGCAGCTTGAACCGGGACAGAACCTTC. Looking up the rest from reference TRBV7-2 and TRBJ2-7 gives the full variable domain: GAGVSQSPSNKVTEKGKDVELRCDPISGHTALYWYRQSLGQGLEFLIYFQGNSAPDKSGLPSDRFSAERTGGSVSTLTIQRTQQEDSAVYLCASSLNRDRTFGPGTRLTVT.

At least ten counts were recorded for this clonotype. The genes are TRBV10-3 and TRBJ2-1; 14 nucleotides line up with TRBD2. Germline V gene lookup returns CDR1 ENHRY and CDR2 SYGVKD. J gave up 9 bases and V 5 bases, and 12 bases lay outside the gene matches. There are 17 residues in the CDR3. The CDR3 bases are TGTGCCATCAGTTCGGGACTAGCGGGAGCCACCTCCGGTGAGCAGTTCTTC. Translated: CAISSGLAGATSGEQFF.

This clonotype has ten or more counts. The gene calls are TRBV15 and TRBJ2-7; maybe TRBD2 (6 bases). Deletions cut 3 bases from V and 5 bases from J, with 17 bases between. The germline CDR1 and CDR2 sequences are LNHNV and YYDKDF (reference sequence). The CDR3 extends over 15 amino acids. For the CDR3, the DNA is TGTGCCACCAGCAGTCCCGGGACTGGGTCCCACGAGCAGTACTTC. This gives the protein CATSSPGTGSHEQYF.

This clonotype has at least ten counts. The junction does not match germline at one end; this may be a read error. The chain is built from TRBV12-3 or TRBV12-4 and TRBJ2-2; D gene uncertain. The CDR3 spans 14 residues. Here the CDR3 reads CASSLNRNTGELFF. CDR3 sequence (DNA): TGCGCCAGCAGCCTGAACCGCAACACCGGGGAGCTGTTTTTT.

This clonotype was detected many times. The chain recombines TRBV12-3 or TRBV12-4 with TRBJ1-1, with a possible D match to TRBD1 (6 bases). The V end lost 6 bases, the J end lost 3 bases, and 11 bases lay between the germline ends. CDR3 length equals 13 residues. In nucleotides, the CDR3 is TGTGCCAGCAGACAACGGACAGACACTGAAGCTTTCTTT. Its protein is CASRQRTDTEAFF.

This clonotype was counted many times. The CDR3 here is CASSSLGGYEQYF. The CDR3 DNA reads as TGTGCCAGCAGCTCCCTAGGGGGCTACGAGCAGTACTTC. This chain connects TRBV7-6 to TRBJ2-7, with D perhaps matching TRBD1 (6 bases). V was trimmed by 4 bases and J by 3 bases, leaving 10 bases between them. The CDR3 covers 13 residues. Germline V gene data show CDR1 as SGHVS and CDR2 as FNYEAQ. Full variable domain (missing parts from reference TRBV7-6 and TRBJ2-7): GAGVSQSPRYKVTKRGQDVALRCDPISGHVSLYWYRQALGQGPEFLTYFNYEAQQDKSGLPNDRFSAERPEGSISTLTIQRTEQRDSAMYRCASSSLGGYEQYFGPGTRLTVT.

The sample holds many counts of this clonotype. V is TRBV5-1 and J is TRBJ2-5; D is perhaps TRBD2 (6 bases). CDR1 and CDR2 (germline): SGHRS, YFSETQ. The CDR3 consists of 15 residues. The V gene lost 0 bases and the J gene lost 6 bases, with 15 bases spanning the gap. CDR3 sequence: CASSLGPLGGKTQYF. CDR3 sequence (DNA): TGCGCCAGCAGCTTGGGACCCCTTGGGGGGAAGACCCAGTACTTC.

This clonotype was detected many times. V gene TRBV29-1 combines with J gene TRBJ2-2; D possibly corresponds to TRBD2 (5 bases). From germline, CDR1 is SQVTM and CDR2 ANQGSEA. The CDR3 extends over 14 amino acids. Trimming took off 5 bases at V and 1 base at J, with 11 bases between the two ends. CDR3 sequence (DNA): TGCAGCGTTCTCTCAGGAGGGAACACCGGGGAGCTGTTTTTT. This gives the protein CSVLSGGNTGELFF.

With regard to this clonotype: It may be a read error: a sequence one base away is much more abundant. The CDR3 loop is CASSLRRERNGELFF. The CDR3 DNA sequence: TGTGCCAGCAGCTTGCGGCGGGAGAGGAACGGGGAGCTGTTTTTT. The gene calls are TRBV7-2 and TRBJ2-2; 7 nucleotides agree with TRBD2. Germline values: CDR1 SGHTA, CDR2 FQGNSA. The CDR3 sequence is 15 residues long. The trim removed 3 bases at V and 7 bases at J, leaving 8 bases unmatched.

DNA for the CDR3: TGTGCCATCAGTGTTGACAGGGGGAATCAGCCCCAGCATTTT. Its translation: CAISVDRGNQPQHF. This chain joins TRBV10-3 and TRBJ1-5; 9 nucleotides line up with TRBD1. Unmatched junction bases numbered 2, after V lost 4 bases and J lost 4 bases. The CDR3 has 14 amino acids. CDR1 is ENHRY, CDR2 SYGVKD, per germline.

This clonotype was seen many times. This chain connects TRBV7-2 to TRBJ2-2; 7 bases map to TRBD1. The CDR3 is made up of 14 amino acids. In germline, CDR1 is SGHTA, CDR2 FQGNSA. The ends lost 5 bases at V and 7 bases at J; junction bases unmatched: 7. CDR3 in DNA: TGTGCCAGCAGCGACGACAGGGCGAGCGGGGAGCTGTTTTTT. This codes for CASSDDRASGELFF. The variable domain in full, with the rest retrieved from reference TRBV7-2 and TRBJ2-2, is GAGVSQSPSNKVTEKGKDVELRCDPISGHTALYWYRQSLGQGLEFLIYFQGNSAPDKSGLPSDRFSAERTGGSVSTLTIQRTQQEDSAVYLCASSDDRASGELFFGEGSRLTVL.

This clonotype has ten or more counts. The chain is built from TRBV5-1 and TRBJ2-7; 9 bases agree with TRBD2. This CDR3 spans 15 amino acids. The V and J ends lost 4 bases and 1 base, in that order; junction bases with no gene match: 6. Germline V CDR1 and CDR2: SGHRS, YFSETQ. As DNA, the CDR3 is TGCGCCAGCAGCCGAGGCGGGGGGGATTCCTACGAGCAGTACTTC. Protein product: CASSRGGGDSYEQYF. Using reference TRBV5-1 and TRBJ2-7 for the parts outside the CDR3, the full variable domain is KAGVTQTPRYLIKTRGQQVTLSCSPISGHRSVSWYQQTPGQGLQFLFEYFSETQRNKGNFPGRFSGRQFSNSRSEMNVSTLELGDSALYLCASSRGGGDSYEQYFGPGTRLTVT.

This clonotype was detected ten times or more. The rearrangement links TRBV20-1 to TRBJ2-3; 9 bases are shared with TRBD1. The length of the CDR3 is 17 residues. The V gene end was trimmed by 6 bases and the J gene end by 1 base; junction bases not matched to a gene: 14. Germline values: CDR1 DFQATT, CDR2 SNEGSKA (reference sequence). CDR3 bases: TGCAGTGCCATGACAGGGGGGACGAGGGTAGGCACAGATACGCAGTATTTT. Translated, it gives CSAMTGGTRVGTDTQYF.

This clonotype was detected a few times. A clone one base away is much larger, so this may be a read error. V and J are TRBV7-2 and TRBJ2-2; TRBD2 agrees at 11 bases. CDR3 size: 16 residues. J gave up 0 bases and V 4 bases, and 1 base lay outside the gene matches. CDR1 SGHTA and CDR2 FQGNSA come from the germline V gene. The CDR3 DNA follows: TGTGCCAGCAGCTCGACTAGCGGGACGAACACCGGGGAGCTGTTTTTT. The encoded protein is CASSSTSGTNTGELFF.

This clonotype appeared many times. V gene TRBV3-1 combines with J gene TRBJ2-3, with D hard to call. The CDR3 totals 15 residues. Looked up from germline, CDR1 is LGHDT and CDR2 is YNNKEL (reference sequence). V was pared by 0 bases and J by 2 bases, with 9 bases between. The CDR3 bases are TGTGCCAGCAGCCAAGATCCTACAAACACAGATACGCAGTATTTT. As protein: CASSQDPTNTDTQYF.

Details on this clonotype: Just one base apart from a much larger clone, this may be a read error. This chain connects TRBV6-1 to TRBJ2-7, with D unresolved. This CDR3 has 15 residues. CDR1 MNHNS and CDR2 SASEGT come from the germline V gene. Deletions cut 6 bases from V and 0 bases from J, with 15 bases between. This chain's CDR3 is CASRTQAATSYEQYF. The CDR3 DNA is TGTGCCAGCAGGACTCAGGCCGCCACCTCCTACGAGCAGTACTTC.

This clonotype appeared many times. This chain joins TRBV20-1 and TRBJ2-1, with D tentatively TRBD2 (7 bases). Between the trimmed V and J ends, which lost 6 bases and 12 bases, there was a span of 24 bases. The CDR3 sequence is 14 residues long. The germline V gene encodes CDR1 DFQATT and CDR2 SNEGSKA (reference sequence). CDR3 region: CSASEGHRTSWQFF. The CDR3 bases are TGCAGTGCCTCGGAGGGACACCGGACTAGTTGGCAGTTCTTC.

This clonotype was found many times. This rearrangement joins TRBV5-1 to TRBJ2-3; 13 positions match TRBD2. J lost 6 bases, V lost 0 bases, and 4 bases had no gene match. This CDR3 contains 16 residues. CDR1 and CDR2 from the germline V gene are SGHRS and YFSETQ. The chain's CDR3 is CASSLAGLAGADTQYF. The CDR3 coding sequence is TGCGCCAGCAGCTTGGCTGGACTAGCGGGAGCTGATACGCAGTATTTT.